This TCR beta chain stems from a study of shared clonotypes between healthy human individuals. Each subset's genomic DNA was split evenly across several immunoSEQ plates. Libraries were prepared by immunoSEQ multiplex PCR; TCRdb keeps only in-frame clonotypes and omits some of them. The repertoire holds about 1,500,000 clones, with approximately 96% as singletons. This CDR3 is 15 amino acids long. Trimming took 2 bases from V and 9 from J, leaving 17 bases between them. Germline V lookup: CDR1 SGHTA, CDR2 FQGNSA. This clone was found once. V and J are TRBV7-2 and TRBJ2-1, with a tentative D call TRBD2 (6 bases). The source material was naive CD4+ T cells sorted from blood. Subset: CD45RA+ positively selected. The sequence derives from a man in his thirties or forties in good health. The CDR3 bases are TGTGCCAGCAGCTTAATAGAGGCGGGGATAGGTGAGCAGTTCTTC. It specifies CASSLIEAGIGEQFF. Variable domain in full (rest from reference TRBV7-2 and TRBJ2-1): GAGVSQSPSNKVTEKGKDVELRCDPISGHTALYWYRQSLGQGLEFLIYFQGNSAPDKSGLPSDRFSAERTGGSVSTLTIQRTQQEDSAVYLCASSLIEAGIGEQFFGPGTRLTVL.